The T cell receptor (beta chain) under discussion was sequenced for a study of metastatic and nonmetastatic thyroid tumors (dated by TCRdb to between 2020 and 2021). The study in broad terms: Repertoires from peripheral blood and from tumor or nodule tissue samples of malignant and benign thyroid patients were compared. The investigation overall reported the following: In both blood and tumor samples, TCR beta diversity was reported to be significantly higher in malignant tumors than in benign nodules.

A word on this clone: Its cognate antigen has yet to be identified. No much larger clone is present one base from it, and per-base qualities are unavailable.

Relative to germline, V is missing 5 bases and J is missing 2 bases, with 10 bases of the junction outside any gene match. Spanning cysteine to phenylalanine, the CDR3 consists of 16 amino acids. The sequence is cut down to CDR3 DNA, 48 bases in frame from base 1. Preparation of the library involved PCR. Sequenced using an Illumina HiSeq 4000. High-throughput sequencing was used to profile the TCR beta-chain CDR3 region of each patient. Processing in the source paper ran as follows. The researchers built a classifier to tell apart papillary thyroid cancer patients with distant metastasis, based on CDR3 differences among clinicopathological groups. The Shannon index was used to assess repertoire diversity, and the Morisita-Horn index was used to assess tumor-blood repertoire similarity. The public reads were run again by TCRdb, first through fastp at Q25 and then through MiXCR, and only productive beta chains were kept. What appears here as the V and J calls and clone size reflects TCRdb's work, not the paper's. For this sample there are fewer than 35,000 clones; roughly 22% appear just once. About 3% of the sample comes from the top ten.

No patient had received any treatment before thyroid surgery. Using T-cell receptor beta sequencing, the researchers looked back retrospectively at clinical samples from patients, gathered between about 2011 and 2019. The TCR sequence derives from a male donor with papillary thyroid cancer or a benign thyroid nodule (not recorded which). Some clones in this sample may be carry-over from other donors' samples. The chain joins TRBV12-3 or TRBV12-4 to TRBJ2-3; TRBD1 fits 7 bases in the junction. The sample was tumor tissue. At the DNA level, the sequence is TGTGCCAGCAGTCGGAACCGGGACAGTTTCACAGATACGCAGTATTTT. Its translation reads: CASSRNRDSFTDTQYF.